This TCR beta chain comes out of a study of blood T cell repertoires in COVID-19. Across the study: COVID-19 samples collected from the United States, Italy and Spain covered acute and convalescent phases.

Original processing notes: It was from reference gene primer amplification that nucleated cell counts were estimated. Libraries were prepared by immunoSEQ multiplex PCR; TCRdb keeps only in-frame clonotypes and omits some of them. That table supplies the V and J calls and clone size; D and trimming were determined from the DNA. The data contain 370,000 or so clones, around 87% of them singletons. Cohort allocation depended upon clinical history that participants reported. Donors of Cohort 3 who recovered were those that had two negative PCRs, clearance, or symptom resolution. The CDR3 length is 13 residues. The V end was cut by 5 bases, the J end by 4 bases, with 11 bases between.

Sequencing was carried out using PBMCs or T cells enriched from blood (not recorded which). The chain recombines TRBV12-3 or TRBV12-4 with TRBJ1-1; D is uncertain. This sequence was found in a man aged 25 to 40 who had recovered from COVID-19. CDR3 coding DNA: TGTGCCAGCAGTCAACAACGTACCACTGAAGCTTTCTTT. Its protein is CASSQQRTTEAFF.